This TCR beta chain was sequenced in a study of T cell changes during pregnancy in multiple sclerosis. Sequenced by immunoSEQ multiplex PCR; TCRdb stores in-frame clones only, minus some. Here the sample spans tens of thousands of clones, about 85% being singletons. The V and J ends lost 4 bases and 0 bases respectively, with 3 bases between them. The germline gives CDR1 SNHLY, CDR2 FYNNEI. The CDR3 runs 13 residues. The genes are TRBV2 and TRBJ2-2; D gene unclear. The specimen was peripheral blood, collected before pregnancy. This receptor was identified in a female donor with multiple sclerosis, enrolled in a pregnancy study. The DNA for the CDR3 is TGTGCCAGCAGTGCCGCGAACACCGGGGAGCTGTTTTTT. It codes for CASSAANTGELFF.